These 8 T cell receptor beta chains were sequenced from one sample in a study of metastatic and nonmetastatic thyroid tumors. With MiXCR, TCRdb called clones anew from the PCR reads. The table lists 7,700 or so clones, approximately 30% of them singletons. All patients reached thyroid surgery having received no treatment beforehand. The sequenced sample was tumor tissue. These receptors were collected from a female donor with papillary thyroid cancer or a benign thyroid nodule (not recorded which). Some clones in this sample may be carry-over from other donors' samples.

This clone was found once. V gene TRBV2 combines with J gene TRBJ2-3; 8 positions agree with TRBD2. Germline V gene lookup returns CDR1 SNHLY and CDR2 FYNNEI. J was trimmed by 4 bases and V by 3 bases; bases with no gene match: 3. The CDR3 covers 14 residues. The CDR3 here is CASSDKAGADTQYF. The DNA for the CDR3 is TGTGCCAGCAGTGATAAAGCGGGAGCAGATACGCAGTATTTT.

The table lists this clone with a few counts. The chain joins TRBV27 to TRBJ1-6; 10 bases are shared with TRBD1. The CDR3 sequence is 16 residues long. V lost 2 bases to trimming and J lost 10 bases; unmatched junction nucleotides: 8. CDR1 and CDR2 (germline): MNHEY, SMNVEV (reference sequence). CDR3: CASSLMGTGESSPLHF. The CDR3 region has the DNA TGTGCCAGCAGTTTAATGGGGACAGGGGAGTCATCACCCCTCCACTTT.

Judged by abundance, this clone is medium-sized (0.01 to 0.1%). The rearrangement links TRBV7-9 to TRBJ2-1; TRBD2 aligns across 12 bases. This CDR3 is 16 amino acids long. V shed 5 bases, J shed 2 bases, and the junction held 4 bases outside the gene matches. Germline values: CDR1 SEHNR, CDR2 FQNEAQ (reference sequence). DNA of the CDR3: TGTGCCAGCAGCGGACTAGCGGGAATGGCCTACAATGAGCAGTTCTTC. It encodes CASSGLAGMAYNEQFF. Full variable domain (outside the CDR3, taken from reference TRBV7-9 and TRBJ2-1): DTGVSQNPRHKITKRGQNVTFRCDPISEHNRLYWYRQTLGQGPEFLTYFQNEAQLEKSRLLSDRFSAERPKGSFSTLEIQRTEQGDSAMYLCASSGLAGMAYNEQFFGPGTRLTVL.

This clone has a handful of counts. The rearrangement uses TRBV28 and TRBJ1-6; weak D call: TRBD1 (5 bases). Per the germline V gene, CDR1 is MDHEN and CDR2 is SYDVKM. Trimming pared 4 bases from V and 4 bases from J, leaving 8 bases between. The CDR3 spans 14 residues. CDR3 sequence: CASSSGRYNSPLHF. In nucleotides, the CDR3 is TGTGCCAGCAGTTCGGGACGGTATAATTCACCCCTCCACTTT.

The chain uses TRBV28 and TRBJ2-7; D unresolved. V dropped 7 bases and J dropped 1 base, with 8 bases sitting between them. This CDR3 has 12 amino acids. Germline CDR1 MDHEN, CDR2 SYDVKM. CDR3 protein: CASNIKSYEQYF. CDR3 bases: TGTGCCAGCAATATCAAATCCTACGAGCAGTACTTC.

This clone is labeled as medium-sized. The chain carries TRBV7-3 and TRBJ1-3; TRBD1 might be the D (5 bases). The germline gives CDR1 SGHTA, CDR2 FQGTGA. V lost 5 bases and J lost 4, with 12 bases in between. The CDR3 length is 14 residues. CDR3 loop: CASSPDSTGNTIYF. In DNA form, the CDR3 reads TGTGCCAGCAGCCCCGACAGTACCGGAAACACCATATATTTT.

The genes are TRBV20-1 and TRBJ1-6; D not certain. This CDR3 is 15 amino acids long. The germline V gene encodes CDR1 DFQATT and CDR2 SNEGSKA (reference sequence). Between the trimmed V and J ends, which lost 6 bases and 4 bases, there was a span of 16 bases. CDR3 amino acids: CSAAEGLSYNSPLHF. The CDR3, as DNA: TGCAGTGCCGCTGAGGGTTTATCTTATAATTCACCCCTCCACTTT.

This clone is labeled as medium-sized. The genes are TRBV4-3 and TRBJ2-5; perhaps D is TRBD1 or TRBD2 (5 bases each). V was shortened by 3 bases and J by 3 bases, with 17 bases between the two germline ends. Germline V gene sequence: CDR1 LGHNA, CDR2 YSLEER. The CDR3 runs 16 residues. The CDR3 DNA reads TGCGCCAGCAGCCAGGGGTTTGGGCTGGGGGAAGAGACCCAGTACTTC. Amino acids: CASSQGFGLGEETQYF.